The 15 T cell receptor beta chains presented below share a single source sample, sequenced in a study of regulatory T cells in long-lasting Graves disease. TCR beta libraries were built with iRepertoire HTBI primers and Arm-PCR of CDR3 regions. TCRdb reprocessed the multiplex PCR reads with MiXCR, giving one entry per CDR3 protein. Of 300,000 to 400,000 distinct CDR3 sequences listed, about a sixth are singletons. Indicated time point: newly diagnosed GD, antithyroid drugs for less than 3 months. PBMC-derived RNA was used for the TCR library. The sample also formed part of further work on T cells in Graves' hyperthyroidism and ophthalmopathy.

The sample consisted of peripheral blood mononuclear cells (PBMCs), taken at new diagnosis, from a patient treated with antithyroid drugs. All receptors come from a man aged 40-49 years with Graves disease.

This clonotype was detected a few times. V is TRBV20-1 and J is TRBJ2-2; a weak D match, TRBD1 (7 bases). In germline, CDR1 is DFQATT, CDR2 SNEGSKA (reference sequence). This CDR3 spans 14 amino acids. Trimming shortened V by 6 bases and J by 4 bases, and 15 bases separated the two germline ends. In nucleotides, the CDR3 is TGCAGTGCCAGGGGGGTTCGGAGCACCGGGGAGCTGTTTTTT. Amino acid sequence: CSARGVRSTGELFF.

The chain employs TRBV5-1 and TRBJ2-6; D gene unclear. Trimming shortened V by 5 bases and J by 3 bases, and 12 bases separated the two germline ends. The length of the CDR3 is 15 residues. The germline V gene encodes CDR1 SGHRS and CDR2 YFSETQ. The CDR3, as DNA: TGCGCCAGCAGGATCACGACCGGTGGGGCCAACGTCCTGACTTTC. Translating it yields CASRITTGGANVLTF.

At least ten counts were recorded for this clonotype. The chain links TRBV20-1 to TRBJ2-7, with D perhaps matching TRBD1 or TRBD2 (5 bases each). CDR1 is DFQATT and CDR2 is SNEGSKA in the germline V gene (reference sequence). V shed 6 bases and J shed 3 bases, with 15 bases lying between them. This CDR3 spans 13 amino acids. The CDR3 bases are TGCAGTGCAACGTCTGGGACCCTCTACGAGCAGTACTTC. As protein: CSATSGTLYEQYF.

A remark on this clonotype: A far larger clone is a single base away, which makes a read error likely. The chain links TRBV28 to TRBJ2-1; the match to TRBD2 covers 16 bases. Near its end, the DNA agrees better with TRBJ2-5, so the J call may be wrong. The CDR3 length is 16 residues. Looked up from germline, CDR1 is MDHEN and CDR2 is SYDVKM. The CDR3 bases are TGTGCCAGCACTCCGGGACTAGCGGGGGGGCAGGGGACCCAGTACTTC. This codes for CASTPGLAGGQGTQYF.

This clonotype was observed many times. The CDR3 nucleotides are TGTGCCAGCAGCCTCTTGCTAGATACGCAGTATTTT. Translating gives CASSLLLDTQYF. The gene calls are TRBV3-1 and TRBJ2-3; no reliable D call. V gave up 4 bases and J gave up 5 bases, with 7 bases separating them. The germline gives CDR1 LGHDT, CDR2 YNNKEL (reference sequence). This CDR3 has 12 residues.

Worth noting for this clonotype: A much larger clone differs by one base, so this may be a read error. V gene TRBV6-2 or TRBV6-3 combines with J gene TRBJ2-2; no definite D call. Between the trimmed V and J ends, which lost 8 bases and 0 bases, there was a span of 13 bases. The CDR3 runs 15 residues. Germline V gene sequence: CDR1 MNHEY, CDR2 SVGEGT. The CDR3 spells CASGVRHANTGELFF. The CDR3 region has the DNA TGTGCCAGCGGAGTGAGACACGCGAACACCGGGGAGCTGTTTTTT.

This clonotype was detected many times. J is TRBJ1-2 and V is TRBV7-8; D might be TRBD1 (5 bases). Germline loops: CDR1 SGHVS, CDR2 FQNEAQ. Trimming left V 5 bases short and J 8 bases short, with 21 bases between. The CDR3 spans 15 residues. The CDR3 bases are TGTGCCAGCAGCCCGGACACCCCTAGGGGAGGCGGCTACACCTTC. Translating it yields CASSPDTPRGGGYTF.

The sample holds many counts of this clonotype. The chain is built from TRBV5-1 and TRBJ2-7, with TRBD2 identical over 7 bases. CDR3 length: 14 amino acids. CDR1 and CDR2 from the germline V gene are SGHRS and YFSETQ. The junction had 11 bases not matched to a gene; V was cut back by 5 bases and J by 6 bases. The CDR3 DNA reads as TGCGCCAGCAGGGAGAGCGGGGCCGACGCCGAGCAGTACTTC. Its protein is CASRESGADAEQYF.

In the case of this clonotype: Germline and junction disagree at one end, which may indicate a read error. The chain has TRBV10-3 and TRBJ2-2; 7 bases are a match to TRBD1. The CDR3 is made up of 15 amino acids. Germline-derived CDR1 and CDR2 are ENHRY and SYGVKD. The CDR3 coding sequence is TGTGCCGTCAGAAACGGACAGGCGAACACCGGGGAGCTGTTTTTT. Translated, it gives CAVRNGQANTGELFF.

This chain links TRBV27 with TRBJ2-2; possibly TRBD2 for D (5 bases). Germline CDR1 MNHEY, CDR2 SMNVEV (reference sequence). The CDR3 has 16 residues. Trimming cost V 8 bases and J 6 bases, with 22 bases left between them. This CDR3 is CASRGPSLVRAGELFF. The CDR3 bases are TGTGCCAGCCGAGGGCCATCCTTAGTCCGAGCCGGGGAGCTGTTTTTT.

This clonotype showed up just a few times. The V and J genes are TRBV15 and TRBJ2-7; tentative D call: TRBD1 (6 bases). Trimming pared 0 bases from V and 5 bases from J, leaving 14 bases between. Germline assignment: CDR1 LNHNV and CDR2 YYDKDF (reference sequence). CDR3 length equals 15 residues. Here the CDR3 reads CATSRDGLQGNEQYF. CDR3 nucleotides: TGTGCCACCAGCAGAGATGGCCTACAGGGAAACGAGCAGTACTTC.

This clonotype occurred many times. This chain connects TRBV20-1 to TRBJ2-2, with 8 bases fitting TRBD2. Trimming took 1 base from V and 5 from J; bases not matched to a gene: 6. Germline V gene sequence: CDR1 DFQATT, CDR2 SNEGSKA (reference sequence). This CDR3 spans 15 amino acids. CDR3 bases: TGCAGTGCTAGAGTGGGGACTAGGAGGACCGGGGAGCTGTTTTTT. It yields the protein CSARVGTRRTGELFF.

This clonotype was seen repeatedly, ten times or more. An end of the junction differs from the germline gene, which may be a read error. V gene TRBV27 combines with J gene TRBJ1-5; no reliable D call. This CDR3 has 15 amino acids. CDR1 and CDR2 from the germline V gene are MNHEY and SMNVEV (reference sequence). This CDR3 is CASSLYRDSNQPQHF. Here the CDR3 DNA reads TGTGCCAGCAGCTTATATAGGGATAGCAATCAGCCCCAGCATTTT.

The table lists this clonotype with many counts. This chain connects TRBV9 to TRBJ2-3; tentatively, D is TRBD1 (5 bases). V was clipped by 3 bases and J by 3 bases, with 14 bases between them. This CDR3 comprises 15 residues. CDR1 and CDR2 from the germline V gene are SGDLS and YYNGEE. The CDR3 reads CASSARVKSTDTQYF. As DNA, the CDR3 is TGTGCCAGCAGCGCCAGGGTGAAATCAACAGATACGCAGTATTTT.

This clonotype was counted ten times or more. The gene calls are TRBV7-3 and TRBJ2-5; the match to TRBD2 covers 12 bases. The CDR3 has 15 amino acids. V dropped 2 bases and J dropped 5; count of bases not matched to a gene: 3. Germline V gene lookup returns CDR1 SGHTA and CDR2 FQGTGA. In DNA form, the CDR3 reads TGTGCCAGCAGCTTACAAGGGACTAGCGGGGAGACCCAGTACTTC. This sequence encodes CASSLQGTSGETQYF. Variable domain in full (rest from reference TRBV7-3 and TRBJ2-5): GAGVSQTPSNKVTEKGKYVELRCDPISGHTALYWYRQSLGQGPEFLIYFQGTGAADDSGLPNDRFFAVRPEGSVSTLKIQRTERGDSAVYLCASSLQGTSGETQYFGPGTRLLVL.